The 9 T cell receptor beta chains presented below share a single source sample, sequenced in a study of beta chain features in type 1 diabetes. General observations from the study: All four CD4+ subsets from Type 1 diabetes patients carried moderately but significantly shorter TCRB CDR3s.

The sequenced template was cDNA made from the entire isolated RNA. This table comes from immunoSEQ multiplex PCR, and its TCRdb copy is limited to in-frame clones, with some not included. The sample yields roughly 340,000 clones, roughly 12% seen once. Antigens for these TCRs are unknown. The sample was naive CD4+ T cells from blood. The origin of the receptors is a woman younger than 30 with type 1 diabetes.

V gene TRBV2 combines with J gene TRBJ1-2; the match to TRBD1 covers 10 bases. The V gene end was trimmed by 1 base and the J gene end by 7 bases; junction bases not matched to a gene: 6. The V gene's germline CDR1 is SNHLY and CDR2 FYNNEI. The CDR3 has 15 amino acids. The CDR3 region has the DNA TGTGCCAGCAGTGAAGAGGGACAGGGGAGCGGTGGCTACACCTTC. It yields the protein CASSEEGQGSGGYTF.

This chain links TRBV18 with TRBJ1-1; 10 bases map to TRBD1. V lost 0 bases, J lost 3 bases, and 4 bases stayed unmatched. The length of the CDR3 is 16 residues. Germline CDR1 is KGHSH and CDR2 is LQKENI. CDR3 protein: CASSPPGQGIYTEAFF. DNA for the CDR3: TGTGCCAGCTCACCACCGGGACAGGGGATCTACACTGAAGCTTTCTTT.

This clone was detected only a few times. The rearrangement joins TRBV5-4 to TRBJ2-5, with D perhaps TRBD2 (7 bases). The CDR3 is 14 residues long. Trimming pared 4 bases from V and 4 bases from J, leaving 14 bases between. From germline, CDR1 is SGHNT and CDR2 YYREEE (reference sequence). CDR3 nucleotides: TGTGCCAGCAGCAGTAAGAGGGGGGGAGAGACCCAGTACTTC. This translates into CASSSKRGGETQYF.

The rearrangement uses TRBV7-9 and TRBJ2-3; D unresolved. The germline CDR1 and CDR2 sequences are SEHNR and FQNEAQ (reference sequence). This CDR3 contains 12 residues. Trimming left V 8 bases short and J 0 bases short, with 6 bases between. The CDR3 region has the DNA TGTGCCAGCTCTATCAGCACAGATACGCAGTATTTT. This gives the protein CASSISTDTQYF.

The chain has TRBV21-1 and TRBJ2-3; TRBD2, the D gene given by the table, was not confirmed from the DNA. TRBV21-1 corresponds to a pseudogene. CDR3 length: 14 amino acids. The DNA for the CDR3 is TGTGCCAGCAGCAATGGGCGGGGCACAGATACGCAGTATTTT. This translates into CASSNGRGTDTQYF.

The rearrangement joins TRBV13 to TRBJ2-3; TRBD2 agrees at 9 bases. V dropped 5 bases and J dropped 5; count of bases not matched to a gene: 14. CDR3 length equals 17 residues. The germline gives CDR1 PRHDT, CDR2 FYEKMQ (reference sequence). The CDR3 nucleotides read TGTGCCAGCAGCCCAACCTCCGGGACTAGCCTAAAAGATACGCAGTATTTT. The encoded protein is CASSPTSGTSLKDTQYF.

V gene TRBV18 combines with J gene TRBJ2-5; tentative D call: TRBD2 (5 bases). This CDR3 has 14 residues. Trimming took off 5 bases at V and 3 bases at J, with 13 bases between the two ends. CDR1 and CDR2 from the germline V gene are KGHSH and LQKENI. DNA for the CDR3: TGTGCCAGCTCATCCTTTACTAGGGAAGAGACCCAGTACTTC. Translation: CASSSFTREETQYF.

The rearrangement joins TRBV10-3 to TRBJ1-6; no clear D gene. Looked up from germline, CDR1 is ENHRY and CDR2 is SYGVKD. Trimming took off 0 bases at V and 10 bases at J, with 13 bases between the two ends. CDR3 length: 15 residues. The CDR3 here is CAISESRAIGSPLHF. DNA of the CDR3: TGTGCCATCAGTGAGTCGCGAGCCATCGGGTCACCCCTCCACTTT.

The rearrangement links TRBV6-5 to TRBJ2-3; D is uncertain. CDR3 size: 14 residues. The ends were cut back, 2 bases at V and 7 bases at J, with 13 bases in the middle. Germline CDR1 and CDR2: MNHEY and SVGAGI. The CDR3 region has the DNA TGTGCCAGCAGTTACACACAAAACCCCAATACGCAGTATTTT. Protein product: CASSYTQNPNTQYF.